This paragraph reports one T cell receptor beta chain. The data were obtained in a study of T cell responses to AZD1222 COVID-19 vaccine. This CDR3 has 14 residues. With V trimmed by 5 bases and J by 10 bases, 10 bases remained unmatched. From germline, CDR1 is SQVTM and CDR2 ANQGSEA. Produced via immunoSEQ multiplex PCR; TCRdb's table is partial and in-frame only. In the table there are roughly 70,000 clones, about nine tenths of which are singletons. This TCR was sampled from an adult who received the MenACWY meningococcal vaccine as a control. Sequences were derived from peripheral blood, sampled 28 days after the second dose of the MenACWY control vaccine. The chain couples TRBV29-1 to TRBJ2-1; TRBD2 agrees at 11 bases. This chain's CDR3 is CSVRTSGSRGEQFF. In DNA, the CDR3 is TGCAGCGTTCGAACTAGCGGGAGTCGGGGGGAGCAGTTCTTC.